This T cell receptor beta chain comes out of a study of T cell responses to AZD1222 COVID-19 vaccine. TCRdb's table, derived via immunoSEQ multiplex PCR, lists solely in-frame clones and lacks some. The table includes 90,000 to 150,000 clones, 70% to 90% detected once. Whole-study findings and limits: Clonal diversity may have been underestimated, and the donors were mostly white British, with more females than males. Distributed over spike, vaccine-associated CD4 TCRs predominated at 160-218 and 743-854.

Deletions cut 3 bases from V and 4 bases from J, with 18 bases between. Per the germline V gene, CDR1 is SGHVS and CDR2 is FQNEAQ. This CDR3 spans 16 amino acids. Details on this clone: Its target is unknown.

The clonotype was recovered from an adult in good health. The sequencing used peripheral blood, collected on day 0 of AZD1222 vaccination. The rearrangement uses TRBV7-8 and TRBJ1-2, with D possibly matching TRBD1 (5 bases). CDR3 coding DNA: TGTGCCAGCAGCTTGCGATTGGACAACACTTTCTATGGCTACACCTTC. Protein: CASSLRLDNTFYGYTF.